This TCR beta chain stems from a study of Graves' ophthalmopathy and Graves' hyperthyroidism. Study overall: A follow-up of 18 months without ophthalmopathy meant that hyperthyroidism was stable.

Study-wide findings and caveats: Researchers report that a 13-signature model separated ophthalmopathy from stable hyperthyroidism, posting 87.88% sensitivity and roughly 81% specificity.

This clonotype was counted only a few times. The antigen remains undetermined. TCR beta CDR3 amplification used RNA transcripts. An initial RT-PCR round employing HTBI primers preceded a second-round multiplex PCR. Each CDR3 protein gets one entry after TCRdb re-called the multiplex PCR reads with MiXCR. This table has a few hundred thousand distinct CDR3 sequences, just under 40% appearing once. Germline CDR1 and CDR2: SNHLY and FYNNEI. The ends lost 6 bases at V and 1 base at J; junction bases unmatched: 8. CDR3 length: 16 residues. This chain joins TRBV2 and TRBJ1-2, with TRBD1 matching 10 bases. This TCR came from an adult man with Graves' hyperthyroidism. Sequenced sample: peripheral blood or thyroid tissue (not recorded which). CDR3: CASRMTGGGGNYGYTF. CDR3 in DNA: TGTGCCAGCAGAATGACAGGGGGCGGCGGTAACTATGGCTACACCTTC.